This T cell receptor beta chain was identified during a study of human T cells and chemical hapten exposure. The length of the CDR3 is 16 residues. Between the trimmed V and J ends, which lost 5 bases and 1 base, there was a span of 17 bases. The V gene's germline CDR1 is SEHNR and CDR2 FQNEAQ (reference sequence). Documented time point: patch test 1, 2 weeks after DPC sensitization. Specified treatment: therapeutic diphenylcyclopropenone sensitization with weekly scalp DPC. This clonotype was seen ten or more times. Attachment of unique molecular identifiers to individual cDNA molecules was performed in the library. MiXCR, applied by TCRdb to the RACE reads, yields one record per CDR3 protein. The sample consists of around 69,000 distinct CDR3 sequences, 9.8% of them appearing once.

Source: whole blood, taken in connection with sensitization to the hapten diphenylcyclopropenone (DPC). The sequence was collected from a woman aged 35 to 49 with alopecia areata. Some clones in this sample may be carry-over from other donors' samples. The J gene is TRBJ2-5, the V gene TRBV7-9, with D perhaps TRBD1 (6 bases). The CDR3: CASSNQWDTGQETQYF. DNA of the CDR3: TGTGCCAGCAGCAATCAATGGGACACAGGCCAAGAGACCCAGTACTTC.